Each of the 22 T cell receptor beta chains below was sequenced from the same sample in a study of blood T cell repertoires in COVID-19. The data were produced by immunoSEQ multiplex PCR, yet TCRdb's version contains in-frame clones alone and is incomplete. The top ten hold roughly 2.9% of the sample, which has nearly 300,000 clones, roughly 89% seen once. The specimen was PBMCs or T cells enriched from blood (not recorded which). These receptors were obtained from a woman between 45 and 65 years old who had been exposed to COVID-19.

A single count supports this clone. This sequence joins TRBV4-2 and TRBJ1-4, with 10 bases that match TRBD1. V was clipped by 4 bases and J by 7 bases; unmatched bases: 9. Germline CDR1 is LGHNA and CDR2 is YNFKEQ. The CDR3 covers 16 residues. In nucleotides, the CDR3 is TGTGCCAGCAGCCCTGGACAGGGGGAGCGACTTGAAAAACTGTTTTTT. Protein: CASSPGQGERLEKLFF.

The CDR3 coding sequence is TGTGCCAGCAGCCACCGGGACAGGGTCTACGAGCAGTACTTC. The encoded protein is CASSHRDRVYEQYF. J is TRBJ2-7 and V is TRBV7-9; the match to TRBD1 covers 9 bases. V gave up 5 bases and J gave up 3 bases; unmatched junction bases: 5. This CDR3 has 14 amino acids. CDR1 is SEHNR, CDR2 FQNEAQ, per germline (reference sequence).

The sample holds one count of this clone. The DNA for the CDR3 is TGCGCCAGCGCCCTAAGCGGGACAGGGTTGTCCTACGAGCAGTACTTC. Its translation is CASALSGTGLSYEQYF. The chain recombines TRBV5-1 with TRBJ2-7; TRBD1 matches at 9 bases. Germline CDR1 is SGHRS and CDR2 is YFSETQ. The junction had 12 bases not matched to a gene; V was cut back by 7 bases and J by 1 base. The CDR3 runs to 16 residues.

CDR3 nucleotide sequence: TGTGCCACCCAATCTAGAATTAGCACAGATACGCAGTATTTT. It specifies CATQSRISTDTQYF. The V and J genes are TRBV24-1 and TRBJ2-3; D not certain. CDR1 and CDR2 (germline): KGHDR, SFDVKD. Between the trimmed V and J ends, which lost 9 bases and 0 bases, there was a span of 12 bases. This CDR3 is 14 amino acids long.

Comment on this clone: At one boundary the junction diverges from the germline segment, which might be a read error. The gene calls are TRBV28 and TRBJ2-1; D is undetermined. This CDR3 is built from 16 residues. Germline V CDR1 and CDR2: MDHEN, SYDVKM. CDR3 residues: CASRASFTGLYNELFF. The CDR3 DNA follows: TGTGCCAGCCGAGCCTCCTTCACGGGTCTTTACAATGAGCTGTTCTTC.

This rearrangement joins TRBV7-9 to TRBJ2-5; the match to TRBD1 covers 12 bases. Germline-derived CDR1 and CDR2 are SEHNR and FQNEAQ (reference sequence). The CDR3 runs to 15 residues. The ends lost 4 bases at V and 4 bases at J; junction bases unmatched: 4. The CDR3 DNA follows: TGTGCCAGCAGCTATGGGGACAGGGGGCGAGAGACCCAGTACTTC. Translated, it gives CASSYGDRGRETQYF.

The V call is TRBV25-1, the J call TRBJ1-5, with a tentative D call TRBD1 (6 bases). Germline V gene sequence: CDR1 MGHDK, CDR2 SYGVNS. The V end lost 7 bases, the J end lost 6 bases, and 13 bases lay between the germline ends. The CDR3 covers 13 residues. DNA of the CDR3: TGTGCCAGCACCTTACAGGGTCGTCAGCCCCAGCATTTT. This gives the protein CASTLQGRQPQHF.

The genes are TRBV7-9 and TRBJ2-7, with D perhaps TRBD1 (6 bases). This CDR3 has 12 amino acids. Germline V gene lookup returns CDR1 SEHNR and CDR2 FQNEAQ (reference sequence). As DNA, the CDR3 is TGTTCTGGGGGCCCGGGGATCTACGAGCAGTACTTC. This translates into CSGGPGIYEQYF.

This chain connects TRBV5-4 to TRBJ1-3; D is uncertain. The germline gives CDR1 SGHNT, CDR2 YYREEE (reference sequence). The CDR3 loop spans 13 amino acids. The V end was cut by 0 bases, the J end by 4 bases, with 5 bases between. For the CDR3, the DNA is TGTGCCAGCAGCTTGGCGTCGGGAAACACCATATATTTT. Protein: CASSLASGNTIYF.

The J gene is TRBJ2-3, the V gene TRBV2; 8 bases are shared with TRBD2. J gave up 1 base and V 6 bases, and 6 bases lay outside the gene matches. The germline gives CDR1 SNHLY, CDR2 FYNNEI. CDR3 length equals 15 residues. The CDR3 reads CASRTGLGGTDTQYF. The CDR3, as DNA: TGTGCCAGCAGAACGGGACTAGGAGGCACAGATACGCAGTATTTT.

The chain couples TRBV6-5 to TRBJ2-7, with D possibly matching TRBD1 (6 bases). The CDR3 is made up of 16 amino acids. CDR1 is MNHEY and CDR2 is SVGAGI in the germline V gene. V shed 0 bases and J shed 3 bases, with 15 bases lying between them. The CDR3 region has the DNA TGTGCCAGCAGTTACTCGGGGGCATTAGCACACTACGAGCAGTACTTC. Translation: CASSYSGALAHYEQYF.

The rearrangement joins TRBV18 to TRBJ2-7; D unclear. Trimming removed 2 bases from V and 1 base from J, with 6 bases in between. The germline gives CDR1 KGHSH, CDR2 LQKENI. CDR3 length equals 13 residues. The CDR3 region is CASSPAYSYEQYF. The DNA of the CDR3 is TGTGCCAGCTCACCAGCGTATTCCTACGAGCAGTACTTC.

The CDR3 protein is CATSEKGGAYNEQFF. The CDR3 DNA reads as TGTGCCACCTCCGAAAAAGGGGGGGCCTACAATGAGCAGTTCTTC. This chain uses TRBV6-5 with TRBJ2-1; maybe TRBD2 (7 bases). This CDR3 spans 15 amino acids. Germline CDR1 and CDR2: MNHEY and SVGAGI. The V and J ends lost 10 bases and 2 bases respectively, with 18 bases between them.

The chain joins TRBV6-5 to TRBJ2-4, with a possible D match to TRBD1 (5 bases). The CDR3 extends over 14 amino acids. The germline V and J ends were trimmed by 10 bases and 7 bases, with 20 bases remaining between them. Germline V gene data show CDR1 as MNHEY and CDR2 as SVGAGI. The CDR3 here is CATKGDFGPNIQYF. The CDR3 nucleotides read TGTGCCACAAAAGGGGATTTCGGGCCGAACATTCAGTACTTC.

CDR3 sequence reads: CASSYSSGGATYEQYF. As DNA, the CDR3 is TGTGCCAGCAGTTACTCATCAGGGGGCGCCACCTACGAGCAGTACTTC. V usage is TRBV6-5 and J usage is TRBJ2-7; 8 bases are shared with TRBD1. The CDR3 is 16 amino acids. Germline V CDR1 and CDR2: MNHEY, SVGAGI. V shed 0 bases, J shed 2 bases, and the junction held 6 bases outside the gene matches.

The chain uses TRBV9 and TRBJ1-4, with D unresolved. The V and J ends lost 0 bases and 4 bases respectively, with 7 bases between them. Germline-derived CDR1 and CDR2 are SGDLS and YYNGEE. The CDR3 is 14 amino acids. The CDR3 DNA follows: TGTGCCAGCAGCGTAGGAGATAATAATGAAAAACTGTTTTTT. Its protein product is CASSVGDNNEKLFF.

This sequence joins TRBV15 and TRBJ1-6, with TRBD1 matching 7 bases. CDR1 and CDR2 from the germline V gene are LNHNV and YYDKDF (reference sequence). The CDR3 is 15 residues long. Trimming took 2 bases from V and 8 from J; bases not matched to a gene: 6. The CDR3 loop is CATSRLDRDHSPLHF. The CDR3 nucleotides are TGTGCCACCAGCAGATTAGACAGGGATCATTCACCCCTCCACTTT.

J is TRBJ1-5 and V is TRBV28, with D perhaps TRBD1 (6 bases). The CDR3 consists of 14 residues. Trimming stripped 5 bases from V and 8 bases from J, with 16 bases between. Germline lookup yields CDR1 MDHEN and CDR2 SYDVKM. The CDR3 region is CASSPKQGFKPQHF. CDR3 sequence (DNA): TGTGCCAGCAGTCCCAAACAGGGATTTAAGCCCCAGCATTTT.

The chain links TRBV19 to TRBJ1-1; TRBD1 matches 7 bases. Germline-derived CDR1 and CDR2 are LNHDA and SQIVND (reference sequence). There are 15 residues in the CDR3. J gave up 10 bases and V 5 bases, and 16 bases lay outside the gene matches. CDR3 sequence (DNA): TGTGCCAGTAGTGGCCCGGGACAGCCCGGAGGGAGAGCTTTCTTT. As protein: CASSGPGQPGGRAFF.

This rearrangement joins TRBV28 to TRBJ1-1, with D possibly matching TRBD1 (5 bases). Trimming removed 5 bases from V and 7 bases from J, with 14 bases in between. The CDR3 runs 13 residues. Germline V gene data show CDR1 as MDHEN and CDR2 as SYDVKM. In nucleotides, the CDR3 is TGTGCCAGCAGTGCCAGGGTGGCCTATGAAGCTTTCTTT. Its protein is CASSARVAYEAFF.

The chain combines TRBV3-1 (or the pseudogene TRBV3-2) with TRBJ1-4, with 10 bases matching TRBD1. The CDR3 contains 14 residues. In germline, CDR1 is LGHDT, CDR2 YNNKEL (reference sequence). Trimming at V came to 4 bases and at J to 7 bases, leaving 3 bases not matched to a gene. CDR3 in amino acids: CASSLGTGVEKLFF. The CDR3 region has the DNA TGTGCCAGCAGCCTGGGGACAGGGGTTGAAAAACTGTTTTTT.

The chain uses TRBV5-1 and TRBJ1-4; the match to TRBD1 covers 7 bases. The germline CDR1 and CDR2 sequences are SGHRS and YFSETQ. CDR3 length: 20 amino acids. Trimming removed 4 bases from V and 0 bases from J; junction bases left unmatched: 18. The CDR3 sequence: CASSQTSKTGVLATNEKLFF. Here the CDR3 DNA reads TGCGCCAGCAGCCAAACCTCAAAAACAGGGGTCTTAGCAACTAATGAAAAACTGTTTTTT.